The TCR beta chain under discussion was sequenced for a study of T cells after posttransplantation cyclophosphamide. Profiling relied on immunoSEQ multiplex PCR, and the TCRdb table lists in-frame clones only, not all of them. The profile shows approximately 9,800 clones, 95% to 99% of them singletons. The CDR3 totals 17 residues. The germline V gene has CDR1 LNHDA and CDR2 SQIVND (reference sequence). Deletions cut 7 bases from V and 4 bases from J, with 25 bases between. The rearrangement uses TRBV19 and TRBJ1-2; no firm D call. The clonotype comes from a man over 45 in good health, CMV-negative, and a related stem cell transplant donor. Sequencing was performed on naive CD8+ T cells sorted from PBMCs. The CDR3 DNA follows: TGTGCCAGTAACCCCATAGGCTTCAAGGAGGGCTTCTATGGCTACACCTTC. Amino acid sequence: CASNPIGFKEGFYGYTF.